This T cell receptor beta chain is drawn from a study of cytomegalovirus exposure and HLA in healthy donors. For this clone: Antigen specificity is unknown. At one end the junction does not follow the germline gene, possibly because of a read error.

Overall study findings and caveats: A missense DCLRE1C variant was associated with V- and J-gene trimming of TCR beta chains in a later analysis, and an independent cohort replicated the association.

Amplification used 60 Vbeta primers and 13 Jbeta primers. TCRdb's copy holds only in-frame clones and misses some; the assay was immunoSEQ multiplex PCR. The table has 150,000 to 200,000 clones, over 75% seen once. Germline loops: CDR1 SEHNR, CDR2 FQNEAQ (reference sequence). The CDR3 runs 17 residues. This TCR derives from a man between 18 and 35 years old in good health and CMV-seronegative. Specimen: PBMCs. V usage is TRBV7-9 and J usage is TRBJ2-7; 11 bases are a match to TRBD1. CDR3 nucleotides: TGTTCCAGCAGCTTATTGACCGGGACAGGGGGCTCCTACGAGCAGTACTTC. It translates to CSSSLLTGTGGSYEQYF.